This TCR beta chain was captured in a study of CXCR3-negative and CXCR3-positive naive CD8 T cells (dated by TCRdb to about 2019). For the wider study: In total, about 135 million TRB reads were obtained, corresponding to roughly 1.5 +/- 0.3 million reads per library. TRBV-TRBJ cluster analysis included naive subsets from 5 or 6 donors and memory cells from 3 donors. The diversity and physicochemical repertoire analyses included under 12 donors pooled from two independent experiments.

The sequencer was a NextSeq 550. The Human TCR Profiling Kit (MiLaboratory) was used to make UMI-labeled 5' RACE TRB cDNA libraries. The full amount of extracted RNA was used for cDNA synthesis, and the full amount of resulting cDNA was used for PCR amplification. The libraries were made side by side, with each library going through the same number of PCR cycles. Concerning the study's data processing: MIGEC and MiXCR extracted about 54,000 +/- 9,700 unique UMI-labeled TRB cDNA molecules per library, requiring at least two reads per UMI. On average, each library contained approximately 40,000 +/- 10,000 functional in-frame TRB CDR3 nucleotide clonotypes without stop codons. After downsampling to 5000 UMI-labeled TRB molecules per sample, diversity metrics, including normalized Shannon-Wiener and Chao1, were computed in VDJtools. Clonotype-size-weighted physicochemical properties of the central five CDR3 residues (interaction energy, strength, volume and Kidera factor 4) were computed in VDJtools. The reads were reprocessed in TCRdb, with one entry per CDR3 protein sequence and no accompanying DNA. The V and J calls, along with clone size, are taken from TCRdb and not from the paper's own processing. The sample's table lists a count of around 26,000 distinct CDR3 sequences. Of the sample, 2.8% is held by the ten largest clones.

Reading from cysteine to phenylalanine, the CDR3 counts 16 amino acids. No DNA has been recorded. Via the germline V gene, CDR1 is LGHNA and CDR2 YSLEER. For every CD8+ T cell subset, over 250,000 cells were flow-sorted straight into RLT lysis buffer, and each subset was sorted in triplicate. Naive CD8+ T cells were defined stringently as CD45RO-CCR7+CD27+CD95- to exclude memory contaminants. Peripheral blood mononuclear cells were isolated from buffy coats using standard density gradient centrifugation. Naive CXCR3-negative and CXCR3-positive CD8+ T cells were flow-sorted using a FACSAria III. Total RNA was extracted from sorted cells with an RNeasy Mini Kit. Remarks on this clonotype: Its antigen target is currently unknown.

The paper's findings and limits, for the study overall: Because surface CD5, which is linked to self-reactivity in mice, was comparable between the naive subsets, TCR interaction strength was also inferred from the physicochemical properties of TRB CDR3s. TRBV-TRBJ usage was similar between naive CXCR3-negative and CXCR3-positive cells from the same donor, while memory cells showed distinct patterns. Freshly isolated PBMCs were used for most assays because CXCR3 expression partially decreased after cryopreservation. TRB CDR3s from CXCR3-positive naive cells showed higher hydrophobicity (lower Kidera factor 4), lower energy, and higher strength and volume indices than CXCR3-negative naive cells. Comparably high repertoire diversity was found in both naive subsets, whereas much lower repertoire diversity was found in memory CD8+ T cells.

The V gene is TRBV4-3 and the J gene is TRBJ2-5; TCRdb picks TRBD1, but there is no DNA to check that call. The sequence was collected from a human donor in good health. Some clones in this sample may be carry-over from other donors' samples. What was sequenced was naive CXCR3- CD8+ T cells from blood. Per the publication, the cell subset or site label means: CD45RO-CCR7+CD27+CD95- naive CD8+ T cells lacking CXCR3 (TNR3-). The CDR3 reads as follows: CASSQDPGGLTETQYF.